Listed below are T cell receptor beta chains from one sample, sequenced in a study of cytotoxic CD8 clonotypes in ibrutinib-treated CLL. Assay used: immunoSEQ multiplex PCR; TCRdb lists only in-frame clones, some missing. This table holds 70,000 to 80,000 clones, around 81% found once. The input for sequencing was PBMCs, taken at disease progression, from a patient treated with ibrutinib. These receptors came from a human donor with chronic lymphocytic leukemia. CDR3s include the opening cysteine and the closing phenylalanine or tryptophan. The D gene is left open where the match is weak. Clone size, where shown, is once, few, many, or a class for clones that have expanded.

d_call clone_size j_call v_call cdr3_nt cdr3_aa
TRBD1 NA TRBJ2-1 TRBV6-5 TGTGCCAGCAGTTCACAGGGGTCCTACAATGAGCAGTTCTTC CASSSQGSYNEQFF
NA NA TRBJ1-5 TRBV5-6 TGTGCCAGCAGCTCCCGGGTGGGGAATCAGCCCCAGCATTTT CASSSRVGNQPQHF
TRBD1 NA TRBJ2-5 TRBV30 TGTGCCTGGAGCCCCGGACAGGGGGCCCAAGAGACCCAGTACTTC CAWSPGQGAQETQYF
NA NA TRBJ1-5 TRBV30 TGTGCCTGGTCAGCAGGGAATGGTCAGCCCCAGCATTTT CAWSAGNGQPQHF
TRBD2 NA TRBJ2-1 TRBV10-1 TGCGCCAGCAGTGATAGGCTAGCGGGAGAGAATGAGCAGTTCTTC CASSDRLAGENEQFF
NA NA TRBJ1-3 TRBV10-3 TGTGCCATCAGTGACCCCGGGACCTACCTTGCCGGAAACACCATATATTTT CAISDPGTYLAGNTIYF
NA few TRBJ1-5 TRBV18 TGTGCCAGCTCACTTAACAGGGACAATCAGCCCCAGCATTTT CASSLNRDNQPQHF
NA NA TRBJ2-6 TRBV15 TGTGCCACCAGCAGATACTCTGGGGCCAACGTCCTGACTTTC CATSRYSGANVLTF
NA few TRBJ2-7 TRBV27 TGTGCCAGCAGTTTAGAGAGGGCAGGGGAGCAGTACTTC CASSLERAGEQYF
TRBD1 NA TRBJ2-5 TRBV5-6 TGTGCCAGCAGCAGAGGACAGGGGGCAGAGACCCAGTACTTC CASSRGQGAETQYF
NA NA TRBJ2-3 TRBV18 TGTGCCAGCTCACCCCAACAAGGCACAGATACGCAGTATTTT CASSPQQGTDTQYF
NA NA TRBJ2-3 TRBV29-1 TGCAGCGTTGTCCTAGCGATCAGCACAGATACGCAGTATTTT CSVVLAISTDTQYF